This is a list of T cell receptor beta chains from one sample in a study of T cells after yellow fever vaccination. MiXCR, applied by TCRdb to the 5' RACE reads, yields one record per CDR3 protein. The sample holds approximately 550,000 distinct CDR3 sequences, roughly 21% seen once. The sample in question was PBMCs, obtained 15 days after the yellow fever booster vaccination. The receptors here all came from a man aged 25 to 40 who received the YFV17D yellow fever vaccine. Each CDR3 is given with its conserved first and last residue. A D gene is named only where the DNA matches it firmly. Clone size is given for some rows only: seen once, a few or many times, or a class if the clone is expanded.

clone_size j_call d_call v_call cdr3_nt cdr3_aa
many TRBJ2-7 - TRBV15 TGTGCCACCGGGCCTGTCGACGAGCAGTACTTC CATGPVDEQYF
few TRBJ2-2 - TRBV12-3/TRBV12-4 TGTGCCAGCAGTTTAGCGCTACCCGGGGAGCTGTTTTTT CASSLALPGELFF
- TRBJ2-5 - TRBV29-1 TGCAGCGTTGGCCCGGGGTCACGGGAGACCCAGTACTTC CSVGPGSRETQYF
few TRBJ2-5 - TRBV15 TGTGCCACCAGCATAAAAGAGACCCAGTACTTC CATSIKETQYF
once TRBJ2-7 TRBD1 TRBV29-1 TGCAGCGTTGATTGGACAGGCGAGCAGTACTTC CSVDWTGEQYF
few TRBJ2-1 - TRBV20-1 TGCAGTGCTAGAAATGGTCCCGTCGCCGACAATGAGCAGTTCTTC CSARNGPVADNEQFF
few TRBJ2-7 - TRBV20-1 TGCAGTGCTAGTTCTCCGCTTTCTAGGCACTACGAGCAGTACTTC CSASSPLSRHYEQYF
- TRBJ2-1 TRBD2 TRBV7-2 TGTGCCAGCAGCTCCGGGGGGGCAGGTCTAAATGAGCAGTTCTTC CASSSGGAGLNEQFF
- TRBJ2-7 TRBD2 TRBV6-2/TRBV6-3 TGTGCCAGCAGTTATTTGGGGCAGCGGGAGTTGCCGCGCGAGCAGTACTTC CASSYLGQRELPREQYF
- TRBJ2-7 - TRBV18 TGTGCCAGCTCACGAACGGCCTCCTACGAGCAGTACTTC CASSRTASYEQYF
- TRBJ1-6 - TRBV9 TGTGCCAGCACGTCGGGACGGGAAGGGGTTTCACCCCTCCACTTT CASTSGREGVSPLHF
- TRBJ2-1 TRBD2 TRBV13 TGTGCCAGCAGCTTAAGGGCGGGAGGGTACAATGAGCAGTTCTTC CASSLRAGGYNEQFF
many TRBJ2-3 - TRBV6-5 TGTGCCAGCAGTTACCCCGGTACCACAGATACGCAGTATTTT CASSYPGTTDTQYF
- TRBJ2-1 TRBD2 TRBV20-1 TGCAGTGCTAGAGACAGCTTAGGCGGGGGTGGGAATGAGCAGTTCTTC CSARDSLGGGGNEQFF
- TRBJ2-3 TRBD2 TRBV5-1 TGCGCCAGCAGCTTTCGGACTAGCGGGACCGATAGCACAGATACGCAGTATTTT CASSFRTSGTDSTDTQYF
few TRBJ2-5 TRBD2 TRBV7-2 TGTGCCAGCAGCTTAGTCGCTAGCGGGAGTTATGAGACCCAGTACTTC CASSLVASGSYETQYF
few TRBJ2-1 TRBD2 TRBV6-2/TRBV6-3 TGTGCCAGCAGACAACTTAGCGGGAGGCAGAGCTACAATGAGCAGTTCTTC CASRQLSGRQSYNEQFF
many TRBJ2-4 TRBD1 TRBV11-2 TGTGCCAGCAGCTGGGCAGGGGGCGGAAACATTCAGTACTTC CASSWAGGGNIQYF
- TRBJ2-2 - TRBV20-1 TGCAGTGCTAGAGACTGGGGTGGTTCCGGGGAGCTGTTTTTT CSARDWGGSGELFF
few TRBJ2-3 - TRBV11-2 TGTGCCAGCAGCCCATACTCTAGCACAGATACGCAGTATTTT CASSPYSSTDTQYF
- TRBJ2-2 TRBD2 TRBV7-2 TGTGCCAGCAGCGGGGCTAGCGGTTTGAGGGAGCTGTTTTTT CASSGASGLRELFF
- TRBJ1-2 - TRBV5-5 TGTGCCAGCAGTCGCCGAACAGGGACACCCGGAGAGAGTGGCTACACCTTC CASSRRTGTPGESGYTF
- TRBJ2-7 TRBD1 TRBV6-5 TGTGCCAGCAGTTGCTACAGGGGACCCAACGAGCAGTACTTC CASSCYRGPNEQYF
- TRBJ2-1 - TRBV15 TGTGCCACCAGCCCCCCCTCAGAGAATGAGCAGTTCTTC CATSPPSENEQFF
- TRBJ2-3 - TRBV7-3 TGTGCCAGCAGCTTAACCGGGTCCAGGCCCGATACGCAGTATTTT CASSLTGSRPDTQYF
- TRBJ2-1 - TRBV20-1 TGCAGTGCTCCCCGGTATCCTCTAGCCCCGGAGCAGTTCTTC CSAPRYPLAPEQFF
- TRBJ2-2 TRBD2 TRBV3-1 TGTGCCAGCAGCCAACGAGGTAGCGGGAACGCCGGGGAGCTGTTTTTT CASSQRGSGNAGELFF
- TRBJ2-1 - TRBV7-2 TGTGCCAGCAGCCCCGCAGGGATTATACATGAGCAGTTCTTC CASSPAGIIHEQFF
few TRBJ1-2 - TRBV3-1 TGTGCCAGCAGCCAAGAAGCTTTGGCCGGGACGATGGGCTACACCTTC CASSQEALAGTMGYTF
- TRBJ1-5 - TRBV12-3/TRBV12-4 TGTGCCAGCAGCACGGGCACCAGGGTTGGGAGCAATCAGCCCCAGCATTTT CASSTGTRVGSNQPQHF
- TRBJ2-7 - TRBV28 TGTGCCAGCAATGGCCACCTTTCCTCCTACGAGCAGTACTTC CASNGHLSSYEQYF
- TRBJ2-7 - TRBV3-1 TGTGCCAGCAGCCAAGATTTGAACGAGCAGTACTTC CASSQDLNEQYF
few TRBJ2-1 - TRBV7-6 TGTGCCAGCAGCTTAGCACAGGAGTACAATGAGCAGTTCTTC CASSLAQEYNEQFF
- TRBJ2-3 - TRBV2 TGTGCCAGCAACGCCGGACCAGATACGCAGTATTTT CASNAGPDTQYF
few TRBJ2-7 - TRBV21-1 TGTGCCAGCAGCCCTACTGGACAGGGGGCTCCTGAGGGATACGAGCAGTACTTC CASSPTGQGAPEGYEQYF
few TRBJ2-7 - TRBV6-2/TRBV6-3 TGTGCCAGCAGCCGCCAGGGGAAGAGCTCCTACGAGCAGTACTTC CASSRQGKSSYEQYF
few TRBJ2-1 - TRBV5-1 TGCGCCAGCAGCTTGATTGAGGGGGGCAGTGAGCAGTTCTTC CASSLIEGGSEQFF
few TRBJ2-7 TRBD2 TRBV6-5 TGTGCCAGCAGTTTCGGGACTAGCGGGAGAGGGGGCTCCTACGAGCAGTACTTC CASSFGTSGRGGSYEQYF
- TRBJ1-5 - TRBV20-1 TGCAGTGCCGGGAATCAGCCCCAGCATTTT CSAGNQPQHF
few TRBJ2-4 - TRBV28 TGTGCCAGCAGTTCGGCGAACATTCAGTACTTC CASSSANIQYF
- TRBJ2-7 - TRBV20-1 TGCAGTGCTAGGGGTGGTGCCTACGAGCAGTACTTC CSARGGAYEQYF